The clone carrying this T cell receptor beta chain was seen at least ten times. Its target is not known. These data originate in a study of blood T cells in healthy people across ages. Study-level findings and limits: Across the age range, TCR beta diversity per million T cells fell in a roughly linear way.

A J-beta primer mix and a sample-barcoded 5' primer were used in a second PCR of roughly 7 to 12 cycles. TCRdb itself ran the 5' RACE reads through MiXCR, one entry per CDR3 protein. Of some 1.8 million distinct CDR3 sequences listed, approximately 39% are singletons. This CDR3 has 13 amino acids. Germline values: CDR1 MNHEY, CDR2 SMNVEV (reference sequence). Trimming shortened V by 4 bases and J by 5 bases, and 11 bases separated the two germline ends. The chain uses TRBV27 and TRBJ2-5, with a tentative D call TRBD2 (5 bases). The receptor was isolated from a human donor in good health. Material: blood. CDR3 nucleotides: TGTGCCAGCAGTTCGGACTCCCCGGAGACCCAGTACTTC. Its protein is CASSSDSPETQYF.